This is a list of T cell receptor beta chains from one sample in a study of blood T cells in healthy people across ages. TCRdb recomputed calls from the 5' RACE reads with MiXCR, one row per CDR3 protein. The sample records about 570,000 distinct CDR3 sequences, roughly a quarter being singletons. Sequenced material: blood. These TCRs come from a woman aged 70-85 years in good health. Each CDR3 is given with its conserved first and last residue. D genes are given only for firm matches. Clone sizes are given selectively: once, few, many, or a class where the clone is expanded.

V: TRBV20-1
D: TRBD2
size: few
J: TRBJ2-1
DNA: TGCAGTGCTAGGGGACTAGCGGGGGGGCCGGACAATGAGCAGTTCTTC
CDR3: CSARGLAGGPDNEQFF

V: TRBV2
D: TRBD2
size: few
J: TRBJ2-7
DNA: TGTGCCAGCAGATTGACTAGCGGCGGCTACGAGCAGTACTTC
CDR3: CASRLTSGGYEQYF

V: TRBV13
D: -
size: few
J: TRBJ1-1
DNA: TGTGCCAGCAGCCCGTCTTTAAGTTGGGGGGAAAACACTGAAGCTTTCTTT
CDR3: CASSPSLSWGENTEAFF

V: TRBV4-1
D: -
size: -
J: TRBJ2-2
DNA: TGCGCCAGCAGCTCGCAAAATTTTCAACAGGGCTTTAACGGGGAGCTGTTTTTT
CDR3: CASSSQNFQQGFNGELFF

V: TRBV7-9
D: -
size: once
J: TRBJ2-3
DNA: TGTGCCAGCAGCTCGGGGCAGGTATTGCCTAGCACAGATACGCAGTATTTT
CDR3: CASSSGQVLPSTDTQYF

V: TRBV29-1
D: -
size: -
J: TRBJ2-5
DNA: TGCAGCGCTCTCCCCGGGGAACAAGAGACCCAGTACTTC
CDR3: CSALPGEQETQYF

V: TRBV11-1
D: TRBD1
size: few
J: TRBJ2-5
DNA: TGTGCCAGCAGCTCCAACCCCGGGACAGGGGGCCAAGAGACCCAGTACTTC
CDR3: CASSSNPGTGGQETQYF

V: TRBV6-5
D: -
size: -
J: TRBJ2-6
DNA: TGTGCCAGCAGTTACTCACCAGGCTCTGGGGCCAACGTCCTGACTTTC
CDR3: CASSYSPGSGANVLTF

V: TRBV12-3/TRBV12-4
D: -
size: -
J: TRBJ1-2
DNA: TGTGCCAGCAGTTCCTTTACAGGGAGGTATGGCTACACCTTC
CDR3: CASSSFTGRYGYTF

V: TRBV7-2
D: -
size: few
J: TRBJ1-5
DNA: TGTGCCAGCAGCTTAGCAGGTTTTCAGCCCCAGCATTTT
CDR3: CASSLAGFQPQHF

V: TRBV20-1
D: TRBD1
size: few
J: TRBJ2-5
DNA: TGCAGTGCTAGTAAGGGGGACAGGCTGTACTTC
CDR3: CSASKGDRLYF

V: TRBV14
D: -
size: -
J: TRBJ2-7
DNA: TGTGCCAGCAGCCAAGATAGGACTCGAGGGCCCTACGAGCAGTACTTC
CDR3: CASSQDRTRGPYEQYF

V: TRBV3-1
D: -
size: -
J: TRBJ2-7
DNA: TGTGCCAGCAGCCAAGAAGTCGGTTTCGGATACGAGCAGTACTTC
CDR3: CASSQEVGFGYEQYF

V: TRBV5-1
D: TRBD2
size: -
J: TRBJ2-3
DNA: TGCGCCAGCAGCTTCGTAGCGGGGGGCTCAGATACGCAGTATTTT
CDR3: CASSFVAGGSDTQYF

V: TRBV7-2
D: TRBD1
size: few
J: TRBJ1-5
DNA: TGTGCCAGCAGCCGAATGGGACAGGGGGATCAGCCCCAGCATTTT
CDR3: CASSRMGQGDQPQHF

V: TRBV6-6
D: TRBD1
size: few
J: TRBJ2-7
DNA: TGTGCCAGCAGTCCTCGGGACAGCGGTTCCTACGAGCAGTACTTC
CDR3: CASSPRDSGSYEQYF

V: TRBV5-1
D: TRBD2
size: -
J: TRBJ2-1
DNA: TGCGCCAGCAGAGTTCTAGCGGGGGACAATGAGCAGTTCTTC
CDR3: CASRVLAGDNEQFF

V: TRBV7-2
D: -
size: -
J: TRBJ1-1
DNA: TGTGCCAGCAGATCCACCGGACAAATGAACACTGAAGCTTTCTTT
CDR3: CASRSTGQMNTEAFF

V: TRBV29-1
D: -
size: -
J: TRBJ2-5
DNA: TGCAGCGTTGAACCCCTAATCGTCGAGACCCAGTACTTC
CDR3: CSVEPLIVETQYF

V: TRBV20-1
D: TRBD2
size: -
J: TRBJ2-7
DNA: TGCAGTGCGGGACTAGTTGCGCGCGAGCAGTACTTC
CDR3: CSAGLVAREQYF

V: TRBV13
D: -
size: -
J: TRBJ2-2
DNA: TGTGCCATCAAAGGACAGACGAACACCGGGGAGCTGTTTTTT
CDR3: CAIKGQTNTGELFF

V: TRBV4-1
D: -
size: -
J: TRBJ1-2
DNA: TGCGCCAGCAGCCAAGATTGGGCTTTCGGCGGCTACACCTTC
CDR3: CASSQDWAFGGYTF

V: TRBV3-1
D: -
size: few
J: TRBJ2-1
DNA: TGTGCCAGCAGCCCGGGCTGGAATGAGCAGTTCTTC
CDR3: CASSPGWNEQFF

V: TRBV20-1
D: -
size: once
J: TRBJ2-3
DNA: TGCAGTGCTAGAGATCCGAGGAAGGATACGCAGTATTTT
CDR3: CSARDPRKDTQYF

V: TRBV7-2
D: -
size: -
J: TRBJ2-3
DNA: TGTGCCAGCAGCCCGACTTCTTCATCAGATACGCAGTATTTT
CDR3: CASSPTSSSDTQYF

V: TRBV4-3
D: -
size: many
J: TRBJ2-1
DNA: TGCGCCAGCAGCCGCACCTTATACAATGAGCAGTTCTTC
CDR3: CASSRTLYNEQFF

V: TRBV6-1
D: TRBD2
size: -
J: TRBJ2-1
DNA: TGTGCCAGCAGTGTGGGAGGGGTCGAGCAGTTCTTC
CDR3: CASSVGGVEQFF

V: TRBV5-1
D: -
size: few
J: TRBJ2-2
DNA: TGCGCCAGCAGCTTGACGAGAACCCCCGGGGAGCTGTTTTTT
CDR3: CASSLTRTPGELFF

V: TRBV5-1
D: -
size: -
J: TRBJ1-1
DNA: TGCGCCAGCAGCTCACGGGGGATGAACACTGAAGCTTTCTTT
CDR3: CASSSRGMNTEAFF

V: TRBV11-2
D: -
size: few
J: TRBJ2-7
DNA: TGTGCCAGCCATCCGGTTTGGAGGCAACACGAGCAGTACTTC
CDR3: CASHPVWRQHEQYF

V: TRBV5-1
D: TRBD2
size: few
J: TRBJ2-2
DNA: TGCGCCAGCAGCTTGTTCGGGACTAGCGGGGGACCTAACACCGGGGAGCTGTTTTTT
CDR3: CASSLFGTSGGPNTGELFF

V: TRBV4-1
D: TRBD1
size: -
J: TRBJ2-5
DNA: TGCGCCAGCAGCCAAGATCTCTCGACAGGGGCTAGGGAGCAGTACTTC
CDR3: CASSQDLSTGAREQYF

V: TRBV6-1
D: TRBD1
size: few
J: TRBJ1-6
DNA: TGTGCCAGCACCCCAACAGGGGGCGCCGGGAATTCACCCCTCCACTTT
CDR3: CASTPTGGAGNSPLHF

V: TRBV11-3
D: -
size: -
J: TRBJ1-1
DNA: TGTGCCAGCAGTCTCTTCATGAACACTGAAGCTTTCTTT
CDR3: CASSLFMNTEAFF

V: TRBV15
D: -
size: -
J: TRBJ2-1
DNA: TGTGCCACCAGCAGTGACGGACGGAACAATGAGCAGTTCTTC
CDR3: CATSSDGRNNEQFF

V: TRBV7-8
D: TRBD2
size: few
J: TRBJ2-7
DNA: TGTGCCAGCAGCCGGACTAGCGGGGGGCTTCATTACGAGCAGTACTTC
CDR3: CASSRTSGGLHYEQYF

V: TRBV15
D: -
size: -
J: TRBJ2-7
DNA: TGTGCCACCAGCAGAGACCCCCTAACAGGGACTACCCAATTTAGGCAGTACTTC
CDR3: CATSRDPLTGTTQFRQYF

V: TRBV20-1
D: TRBD2
size: -
J: TRBJ2-3
DNA: TGCAGTCAAACGGGGGAGGGGGATACGCAGTATTTT
CDR3: CSQTGEGDTQYF

V: TRBV6-2/TRBV6-3
D: -
size: -
J: TRBJ1-1
DNA: TGTGCCAGCAGTTACCCGGGGGTCCTCGCTTTCTTT
CDR3: CASSYPGVLAFF

V: TRBV12-3/TRBV12-4
D: TRBD2
size: few
J: TRBJ2-7
DNA: TGTGCCAGCAGCCCAGTAATGAGCGGGGGGGCCTACGAGCAGTACTTC
CDR3: CASSPVMSGGAYEQYF

V: TRBV5-1
D: TRBD2
size: -
J: TRBJ2-5
DNA: TGCGCCAGCAGCTTGGATGGCGGGGGGCCCAGAGAGACCCAGTACTTC
CDR3: CASSLDGGGPRETQYF